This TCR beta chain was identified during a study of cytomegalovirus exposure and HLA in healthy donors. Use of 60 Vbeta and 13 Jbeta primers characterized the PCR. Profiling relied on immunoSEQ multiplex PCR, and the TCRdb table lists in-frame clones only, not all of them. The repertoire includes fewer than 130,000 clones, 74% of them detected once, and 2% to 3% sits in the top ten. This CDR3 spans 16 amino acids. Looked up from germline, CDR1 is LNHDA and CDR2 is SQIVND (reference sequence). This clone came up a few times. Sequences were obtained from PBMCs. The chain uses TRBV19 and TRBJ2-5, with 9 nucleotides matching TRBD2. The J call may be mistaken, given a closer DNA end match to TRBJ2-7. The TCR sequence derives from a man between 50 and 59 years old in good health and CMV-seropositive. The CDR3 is CASSHGGAGGTYEQYF. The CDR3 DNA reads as TGTGCCAGTAGCCACGGGGGAGCGGGGGGAACGTACGAGCAGTACTTC.